This TCR beta chain was recovered during a study of T cells in Graves' hyperthyroidism and ophthalmopathy. Study results and caveats: Appearing also in blood were most of the thyroid clonotypes expanded above 0.001.

As regards this clonotype: The antigen is unknown.

TCR beta CDR3 regions were amplified from RNA transcripts. When the TCR CDR3 underwent first-round RT-PCR, the HTBI primer set was used. Using its own MiXCR run on the multiplex PCR reads, TCRdb lists one record per CDR3 protein. The table has some 350,000 distinct CDR3 sequences, around 15% seen once. CDR3 length equals 15 residues. CDR1 is MGHRA, CDR2 YSYEKL, per germline. The V and J ends lost 5 bases and 5 bases respectively, with 15 bases between them. The chain couples TRBV4-1 to TRBJ1-4, with D possibly being TRBD1 (6 bases). The sequence was obtained from a woman aged 55-69 years with Graves' ophthalmopathy. Sequences were obtained from blood. CDR3 residues: CASSTRGGANEKLFF. In nucleotides, the CDR3 is TGCGCCAGCAGCACGCGTGGGGGGGCGAATGAAAAACTGTTTTTT.